A selection of T cell receptor beta chains follows, all from one sample in a study of response to subunit inactivated influenza vaccine. TCRdb re-called the RT-PCR reads through MiXCR, storing one row per CDR3 protein. The sample has roughly 700,000 distinct CDR3 sequences; approximately 14% are singletons. The source was PBMCs from blood, collected 14 to 15 days before vaccination. These receptors were collected from a man aged 45-65 years who received an inactivated influenza vaccine. Both conserved end residues are part of each CDR3. A D gene is named only where the DNA matches it firmly. Clone size is stated in some rows and not others, as once, few, many or a class when expanded.

TRBJ2-5	NA	NA	TRBV18	TGTGCCAGCTCAGCGGACGGACGAGAGACCCAGTACTTC	CASSADGRETQYF
TRBJ2-7	NA	NA	TRBV29-1	TGCAGCGTGAGACAGTCCACCTCCTACGAGCAGTACTTC	CSVRQSTSYEQYF
TRBJ1-1	few	TRBD1	TRBV6-5	TGTGCCAGCAGTTACCCGGGACAGGGGGCGTCCGCTGAAGCTTTCTTT	CASSYPGQGASAEAFF
TRBJ2-2	few	NA	TRBV6-2/TRBV6-3	TGTGCCAGCAGTTACTCGAGAGAGCGATTGACCGGGGAGCTGTTTTTT	CASSYSRERLTGELFF
TRBJ2-1	few	NA	TRBV7-8	TGTGCCAGCAGCTTCCCGGACTATACGGGGAAAAAGTACAATGAGCAGTTCTTC	CASSFPDYTGKKYNEQFF
TRBJ1-6	NA	TRBD1	TRBV6-5	TGTGCCAGCAGTTTTGCAGGGGGCGCCTCCTATAATTCACCCCTCCACTTT	CASSFAGGASYNSPLHF
TRBJ2-2	NA	TRBD2	TRBV4-3	TGCGCCAGCAGCCGAACTGGCGGGAGTCTCACCGGGGAGCTGTTTTTT	CASSRTGGSLTGELFF
TRBJ2-3	few	NA	TRBV7-8	TGTGCCAGCAGCTCGTTAGCCATTGGGGTTTATAGCGGCCCCACAGATACGCAGTATTTT	CASSSLAIGVYSGPTDTQYF
TRBJ2-1	NA	TRBD2	TRBV20-1	TGCAGTGTGTTTCCCCGACTAGCGGGCGAGCAGTTCTTC	CSVFPRLAGEQFF
TRBJ2-1	few	NA	TRBV9	TGTGCCAGCAGCTCCAGCTTCCAGGGGGAGCAGTTCTTC	CASSSSFQGEQFF
TRBJ1-5	NA	TRBD1	TRBV28	TGTGCCAGCAAACAGGGGTTCAATCAGCCCCAGCATTTT	CASKQGFNQPQHF
TRBJ2-7	NA	TRBD1	TRBV7-4	TGTGCCATGGGCCCCGGGACAGAGTACGAGCAGTACTTC	CAMGPGTEYEQYF
TRBJ1-1	many	NA	TRBV10-3	TGTGCCATCAGAACTAGGGAGGGGAACACTGAAGCTTTCTTT	CAIRTREGNTEAFF